This T cell receptor beta chain originates from a study of blood T cell repertoires in COVID-19. About the research overall: Researchers got acute and convalescent COVID-19 samples from the United States, Italy and Spain. T cells, B-cell-depleted T cells, or PBMCs provided the cDNA or gDNA that served as material.

Germline CDR1 KGHDR, CDR2 SFDVKD. The V end was cut by 4 bases, the J end by 5 bases, with 15 bases between. The CDR3 spans 15 residues. Authors' processing steps: Scientists estimated how many nucleated cells there were by amplifying reference gene primers. Profiled with immunoSEQ multiplex PCR; TCRdb holds only in-frame clones, not every one. The D gene and trimming were derived from the DNA, and the V and J assignments and clone size from that table. The table includes roughly 110,000 clones, roughly 81% detected once. The V gene is TRBV24-1, the J gene TRBJ2-3; TRBD2 might be the D (7 bases). The material sequenced was peripheral blood. The sequence was collected from a human donor in a cohort sampled during active COVID-19. This CDR3 reads CATSDPGGVGDTQYF. Here the CDR3 DNA reads TGTGCCACCAGTGACCCGGGGGGCGTTGGAGATACGCAGTATTTT.